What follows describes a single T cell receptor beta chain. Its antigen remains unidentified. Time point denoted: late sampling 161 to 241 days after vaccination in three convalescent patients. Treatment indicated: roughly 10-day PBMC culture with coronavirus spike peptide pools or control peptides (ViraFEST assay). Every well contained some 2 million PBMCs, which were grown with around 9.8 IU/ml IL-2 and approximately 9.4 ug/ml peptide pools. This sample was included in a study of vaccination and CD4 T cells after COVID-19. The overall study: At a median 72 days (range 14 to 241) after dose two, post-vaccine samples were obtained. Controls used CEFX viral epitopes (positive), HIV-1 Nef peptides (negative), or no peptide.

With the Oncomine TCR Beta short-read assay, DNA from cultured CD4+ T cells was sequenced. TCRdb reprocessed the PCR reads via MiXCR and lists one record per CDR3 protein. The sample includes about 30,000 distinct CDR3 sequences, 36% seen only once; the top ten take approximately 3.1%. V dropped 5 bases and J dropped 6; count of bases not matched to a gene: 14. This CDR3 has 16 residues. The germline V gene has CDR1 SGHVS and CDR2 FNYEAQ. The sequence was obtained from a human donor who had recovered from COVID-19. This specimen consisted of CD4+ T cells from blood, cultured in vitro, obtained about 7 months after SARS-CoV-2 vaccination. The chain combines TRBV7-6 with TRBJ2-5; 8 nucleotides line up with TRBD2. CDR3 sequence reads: CASSPPVGGVGKTQYF. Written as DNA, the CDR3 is TGTGCCAGCAGCCCCCCGGTCGGGGGGGTTGGAAAGACCCAGTACTTC. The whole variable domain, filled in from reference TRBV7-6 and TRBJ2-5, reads GAGVSQSPRYKVTKRGQDVALRCDPISGHVSLYWYRQALGQGPEFLTYFNYEAQQDKSGLPNDRFSAERPEGSISTLTIQRTEQRDSAMYRCASSPPVGGVGKTQYFGPGTRLLVL.